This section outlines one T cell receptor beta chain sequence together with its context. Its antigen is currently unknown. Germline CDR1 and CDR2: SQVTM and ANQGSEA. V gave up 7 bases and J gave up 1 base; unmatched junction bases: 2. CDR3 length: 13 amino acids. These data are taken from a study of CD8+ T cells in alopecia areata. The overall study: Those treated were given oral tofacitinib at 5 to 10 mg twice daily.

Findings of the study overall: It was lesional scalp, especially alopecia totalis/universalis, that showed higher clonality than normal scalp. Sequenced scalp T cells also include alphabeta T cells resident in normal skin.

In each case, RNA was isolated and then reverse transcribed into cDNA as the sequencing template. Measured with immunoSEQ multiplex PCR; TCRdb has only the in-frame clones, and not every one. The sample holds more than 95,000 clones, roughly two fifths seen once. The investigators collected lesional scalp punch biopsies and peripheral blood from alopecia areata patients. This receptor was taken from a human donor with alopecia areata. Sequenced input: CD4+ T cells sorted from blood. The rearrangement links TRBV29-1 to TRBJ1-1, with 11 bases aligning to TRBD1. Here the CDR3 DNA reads TGCAGCGCGGGACAGGGGGGGAACACTGAAGCTTTCTTT. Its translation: CSAGQGGNTEAFF. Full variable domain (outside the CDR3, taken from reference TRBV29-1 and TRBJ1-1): SAVISQKPSRDICQRGTSLTIQCQVDSQVTMMFWYRQQPGQSLTLIATANQGSEATYESGFVIDKFPISRPNLTFSTLTVSNMSPEDSSIYLCSAGQGGNTEAFFGQGTRLTVV.